A selection of T cell receptor beta chains follows, all from one sample in a study of blood T cell repertoires in COVID-19. Method: immunoSEQ multiplex PCR; TCRdb's copy keeps in-frame clones and lacks some. This repertoire shows tens of thousands of clones, approximately 75% found once; its top ten account for 5% to 8%. Source material: peripheral blood. The receptors shown here come from a man aged 50 to 60 with COVID-19, enrolled during active disease. Each CDR3 is given with its conserved first and last residue. The order of the fields is J gene, V gene, clone size, D gene, CDR3 protein, CDR3 DNA. A D gene is named only where the DNA matches it firmly. Size is stated for part of the rows, as once, few or many counts, or as a class when the clone is expanded.

TRBJ1-2 | TRBV24-1 | few | . | CATSDIAEGSGYTF | TGTGCCACCAGTGATATAGCAGAGGGTTCCGGCTACACCTTC
TRBJ1-2 | TRBV5-6 | . | . | CASSFVTSYGYTF | TGTGCCAGCAGCTTTGTCACTTCCTATGGCTACACCTTC
TRBJ1-3 | TRBV28 | . | . | CASSLGQISGNTIYF | TGTGCCAGCAGTTTAGGGCAGATCTCTGGAAACACCATATATTTT
TRBJ1-2 | TRBV28 | . | . | CASRSGVPGYGYTF | TGTGCCAGCAGGTCAGGGGTTCCGGGCTATGGCTACACCTTC
TRBJ2-6 | TRBV19 | . | TRBD1 | CASSPGQGRSGANVLTF | TGTGCCAGTAGTCCCGGACAGGGCAGGTCTGGGGCCAACGTCCTGACTTTC
TRBJ2-2 | TRBV24-1 | . | TRBD2 | CAIEPGLAGTGELFF | TGTGCCATCGAGCCCGGACTAGCGGGCACCGGGGAGCTGTTTTTT
TRBJ2-7 | TRBV7-9 | . | TRBD1 | CASSPRTGAYEQYF | TGTGCCAGCAGCCCGCGGACAGGGGCCTACGAGCAGTACTTC
TRBJ1-1 | TRBV28 | few | . | CASSFPGNEAFF | TGTGCCAGCAGTTTCCCAGGGAATGAAGCTTTCTTT
TRBJ2-1 | TRBV5-5 | . | . | CASSLSQAYNEQFF | TGTGCCAGCAGCTTGTCTCAGGCTTACAATGAGCAGTTCTTC
TRBJ2-1 | TRBV2 | . | TRBD1 | CASRGQGGSYNEQFF | TGTGCCAGCAGGGGACAGGGAGGGTCCTACAATGAGCAGTTCTTC
TRBJ2-2 | TRBV6-5 | . | . | CASCIRTYTGELFF | TGTGCCAGTTGCATTCGCACATACACCGGGGAGCTGTTTTTT
TRBJ1-3 | TRBV28 | . | . | CASSPPVSGNTIYF | TGTGCCAGCAGTCCTCCAGTTAGCGGAAACACCATATATTTT
TRBJ2-2 | TRBV5-1 | . | . | CASSLGLPAGELFF | TGCGCCAGCAGCTTGGGACTACCCGCCGGGGAGCTGTTTTTT
TRBJ1-5 | TRBV28 | . | . | CASSPPPAGFNQPQHF | TGTGCCAGCAGTCCCCCCCCGGCGGGATTCAATCAGCCCCAGCATTTT
TRBJ2-4 | TRBV28 | . | . | CASSLFGGSNIQYF | TGTGCCAGCAGTTTATTCGGGGGTAGCAACATTCAGTACTTC
TRBJ2-7 | TRBV11-3 | . | . | CASSPGGARWGEQYF | TGTGCCAGCAGCCCGGGTGGGGCACGTTGGGGCGAGCAGTACTTC
TRBJ1-5 | TRBV12-2 | few | . | CASLTGREPQPQHF | TGTGCAAGTCTCACCGGCCGGGAGCCTCAGCCCCAGCATTTT
TRBJ1-4 | TRBV27 | . | TRBD1 | CASSSPGGVGEKLFF | TGTGCCAGCAGTTCACCAGGGGGCGTTGGTGAAAAACTGTTTTTT
TRBJ1-1 | TRBV5-1 | . | . | CASSAAGVNTEAFF | TGCGCCAGCAGCGCCGCCGGGGTGAACACTGAAGCTTTCTTT
TRBJ2-7 | TRBV10-2 | . | TRBD2 | CASSDAGGGRSYEQYF | TGCGCCAGCAGTGATGCGGGGGGTGGCAGGTCCTACGAGCAGTACTTC
TRBJ1-1 | TRBV5-1 | . | TRBD1 | CASSLEGANEAFF | TGCGCCAGCAGCTTGGAGGGGGCTAATGAAGCTTTCTTT
TRBJ2-3 | TRBV29-1 | . | TRBD2 | CSNIAGAIPDTQYF | TGCAGTAATATAGCGGGGGCCATTCCAGATACGCAGTATTTT
TRBJ1-1 | TRBV5-4 | . | . | CASSLGPGGPNTEAFF | TGTGCCAGCAGCTTGGGACCAGGAGGACCGAACACTGAAGCTTTCTTT
TRBJ2-2 | TRBV6-2/TRBV6-3 | . | . | CASSWDFTGELFF | TGTGCCAGCAGCTGGGACTTCACCGGGGAGCTGTTTTTT
TRBJ2-5 | TRBV27 | . | TRBD2 | CASSLGGARETQYF | TGTGCCAGCAGTCTCGGGGGGGCCCGAGAGACCCAGTACTTC
TRBJ2-7 | TRBV28 | . | TRBD2 | CASSQPASGAYEQYF | TGTGCCAGCAGCCAACCCGCTAGCGGGGCCTACGAGCAGTACTTC
TRBJ1-1 | TRBV19 | few | . | CASSIYSGTEWVAFF | TGTGCCAGTAGTATTTACTCAGGCACCGAGTGGGTGGCTTTCTTT
TRBJ2-2 | TRBV19 | . | . | CASTFGWLGARNTGELFF | TGTGCCAGCACTTTTGGGTGGTTGGGAGCGAGAAACACCGGGGAGCTGTTTTTT
TRBJ1-2 | TRBV2 | . | TRBD1 | CASNRGRTGGAYGYTF | TGTGCCAGCAACCGTGGGAGGACAGGGGGCGCCTATGGCTACACCTTC
TRBJ2-2 | TRBV2 | . | TRBD1 | CASSEMLGQATGELFF | TGTGCCAGCAGTGAAATGTTGGGACAGGCCACCGGGGAGCTGTTTTTT
TRBJ2-3 | TRBV29-1 | . | . | CSVTRDPTDTQYF | TGCAGCGTCACCCGCGATCCCACAGATACGCAGTATTTT
TRBJ1-3 | TRBV5-5 | . | TRBD1 | CASSFDVRQGAGNTIYF | TGTGCCAGCAGCTTTGACGTCAGACAGGGCGCTGGAAACACCATATATTTT
TRBJ1-5 | TRBV11-3 | . | . | CASSSGRGSNQPQHF | TGTGCCAGCAGCTCTGGTCGGGGTAGCAATCAGCCCCAGCATTTT
TRBJ2-1 | TRBV15 | . | TRBD2 | CATSREQAGGRYNEQFF | TGTGCCACCAGCAGAGAACAAGCGGGGGGGCGTTACAATGAGCAGTTCTTC
TRBJ2-7 | TRBV7-2 | once | . | CASSLANREWNEQYF | TGTGCCAGCAGCTTAGCAAACAGGGAGTGGAACGAGCAGTACTTC
TRBJ2-2 | TRBV9 | . | . | CASSVDSFTGELFF | TGTGCCAGCAGCGTAGACAGTTTTACCGGGGAGCTGTTTTTT
TRBJ2-3 | TRBV6-5 | few | TRBD2 | CASSQKRGGTDTQYF | TGTGCCAGCAGCCAAAAGCGGGGGGGCACAGATACGCAGTATTTT
TRBJ2-1 | TRBV3-1/TRBV3-2 | . | . | CASSRRGGSENEQFF | TGTGCCAGCAGCCGTCGTGGGGGCTCTGAGAATGAGCAGTTCTTC
TRBJ1-2 | TRBV3-1/TRBV3-2 | . | . | CASSSNEYGYTF | TGTGCCAGCAGCTCCAACGAGTATGGCTACACCTTC
TRBJ1-5 | TRBV3-1/TRBV3-2 | . | TRBD1 | CASSQGTGTGGAGQPQHF | TGTGCCAGCAGCCAAGGGACCGGGACAGGGGGCGCGGGTCAGCCCCAGCATTTT
TRBJ2-1 | TRBV1 | . | . | CTSSQDRSSGGENNEQFF | TGCACCAGCAGCCAAGATCGGTCGAGCGGGGGCGAAAACAATGAGCAGTTCTTC
TRBJ2-1 | TRBV18 | . | . | CASSPAGNEQFF | TGTGCCAGCTCACCAGCAGGTAACGAGCAGTTCTTC
TRBJ1-2 | TRBV6-5 | . | TRBD1 | CASSTGEGGYTF | TGTGCCAGTTCGACAGGGGAGGGTGGCTACACCTTC
TRBJ2-2 | TRBV6-1 | . | TRBD2 | CASSELAGTGELFF | TGTGCCAGCAGTGAACTAGCGGGCACCGGGGAGCTGTTTTTT
TRBJ1-5 | TRBV5-6 | . | TRBD1 | CASSLSSGRGTQPQHF | TGTGCCAGCAGCTTGAGTTCGGGCAGGGGGACTCAGCCCCAGCATTTT
TRBJ2-2 | TRBV7-8 | . | . | CASSSLVVANTGELFF | TGTGCCAGCAGCTCGCTAGTGGTAGCGAACACCGGGGAGCTGTTTTTT
TRBJ2-7 | TRBV6-6 | once | . | CASSYEGYEQYF | TGTGCCAGCAGTTACGAGGGCTACGAGCAGTACTTC
TRBJ2-3 | TRBV27 | . | . | CASSPLVGETDTQYF | TGTGCCAGCAGTCCATTAGTGGGAGAAACAGATACGCAGTATTTT
TRBJ2-1 | TRBV27 | . | TRBD1 | CASSPRTGGPYNEQFF | TGTGCCAGCAGTCCACGGACAGGGGGGCCGTACAATGAGCAGTTCTTC
TRBJ1-6 | TRBV6-5 | . | . | CASSYGQETPLHF | TGTGCCAGCAGTTACGGGCAGGAAACACCCCTCCACTTT
TRBJ2-7 | TRBV19 | . | TRBD2 | CASRSTGGSYEQYF | TGTGCCAGCCGCTCGACGGGGGGCTCCTACGAGCAGTACTTC
TRBJ1-4 | TRBV6-2/TRBV6-3 | few | . | CASSYSNGSKNEKLFF | TGTGCCAGCAGTTACTCGAATGGGAGTAAGAATGAAAAACTGTTTTTT
TRBJ2-3 | TRBV2 | . | TRBD2 | CASSPGLKTDTQYF | TGTGCCAGCAGTCCGGGACTAAAGACAGATACGCAGTATTTT
TRBJ2-2 | TRBV6-6 | . | TRBD1 | CASSPGQGARELFF | TGTGCCAGCAGTCCGGGACAGGGGGCAAGGGAGCTGTTTTTT
TRBJ2-3 | TRBV20-1 | . | TRBD2 | CSASWLAGDVDTQYF | TGCAGTGCTAGTTGGCTAGCGGGGGATGTGGATACGCAGTATTTT
TRBJ1-2 | TRBV18 | . | . | CASSAQEGTNYGYTF | TGTGCCAGCTCAGCACAGGAGGGGACTAACTATGGCTACACCTTC
TRBJ2-7 | TRBV10-1 | once | . | CASSENERHEQYF | TGCGCCAGCAGTGAAAACGAGCGCCACGAGCAGTACTTC
TRBJ1-5 | TRBV5-6 | . | TRBD1 | CASSLAQGMSNQPQHF | TGTGCCAGCAGCTTGGCACAGGGGATGAGCAATCAGCCCCAGCATTTT